What follows are 21 T cell receptor beta chains derived from one specimen sequenced in a study of T cell changes during pregnancy in multiple sclerosis. Data came from immunoSEQ multiplex PCR; TCRdb stores just in-frame clones and leaves some out. The profile shows roughly 76,000 clones, about nine tenths of them singletons. Source: CD4+ T cells from peripheral blood mononuclear cells, taken in the second trimester of pregnancy. All receptors derive from a female donor with multiple sclerosis, enrolled in a pregnancy study.

V gene TRBV6-1 combines with J gene TRBJ2-1; D uncertain. Germline CDR1 is MNHNS and CDR2 is SASEGT. The CDR3 runs to 16 residues. V was pared by 4 bases and J by 4 bases, with 17 bases between. In nucleotides, the CDR3 is TGTGCCAGCAGTGGCCTCGGTACACCTAGGTACAATGAGCAGTTCTTC. Amino acid sequence: CASSGLGTPRYNEQFF.

This chain uses TRBV29-1 with TRBJ1-1; D uncertain. The CDR3 totals 12 residues. V lost 0 bases and J 5 bases, leaving 7 bases between the germline ends. Germline CDR1 SQVTM, CDR2 ANQGSEA. In nucleotides, the CDR3 is TGCAGCGTTGAAGATGTGAGAACTGAAGCTTTCTTT. This sequence encodes CSVEDVRTEAFF.

The chain combines TRBV30 with TRBJ2-7; TRBD1 matches 8 bases. CDR1 GTSNPN and CDR2 SVGIG come from the germline V gene (reference sequence). This CDR3 comprises 16 residues. V shed 4 bases, J shed 5 bases, and the junction held 16 bases outside the gene matches. CDR3 amino acids: CAWIPQMARGPNEQYF. The CDR3 DNA follows: TGTGCCTGGATTCCCCAAATGGCCAGGGGGCCCAACGAGCAGTACTTC.

This sequence joins TRBV15 and TRBJ2-7; 9 bases fit TRBD1. Germline CDR1 reads LNHNV; CDR2 reads YYDKDF (reference sequence). V lost 4 bases to trimming and J lost 5 bases; unmatched junction nucleotides: 6. This CDR3 spans 14 amino acids. The CDR3 sequence: CATSKADRGNEQYF. CDR3 DNA sequence: TGTGCCACCAGCAAGGCGGACAGGGGCAACGAGCAGTACTTC.

This chain uses TRBV5-6 with TRBJ2-4; no definite D call. CDR1 and CDR2 (germline): SGHDT, YYEEEE. V dropped 3 bases and J dropped 0 bases, with 4 bases sitting between them. CDR3 size: 13 residues. In DNA, the CDR3 is TGTGCCAGCAGCTCCATAGCCAAAAACATTCAGTACTTC. It encodes CASSSIAKNIQYF.

The CDR3 here is CASSRDFPDTQYF. CDR3 in DNA: TGCGCCAGCAGCCGGGACTTTCCAGATACGCAGTATTTT. The genes are TRBV5-1 and TRBJ2-3; a weak D match, TRBD2 (6 bases). CDR3 length: 13 amino acids. The germline V gene encodes CDR1 SGHRS and CDR2 YFSETQ. V lost 4 bases and J lost 4, with 10 bases in between.

This chain joins TRBV10-3 and TRBJ1-5; D is possibly TRBD1 (6 bases). CDR3 length: 13 residues. V was trimmed by 11 bases and J by 4 bases, leaving 15 bases between them. CDR1 is ENHRY and CDR2 is SYGVKD in the germline V gene. CDR3 nucleotide sequence: TGTGCCGCCCGGACAGCCGATAATCAGCCCCAGCATTTT. This translates into CAARTADNQPQHF.

V is TRBV6-1 and J is TRBJ1-5; the D gene is possibly TRBD1 (5 bases). Germline V lookup: CDR1 MNHNS, CDR2 SASEGT. The CDR3 covers 13 residues. V dropped 8 bases and J dropped 6 bases, with 14 bases sitting between them. The CDR3 here is CASVETVGQPQHF. In DNA, the CDR3 is TGTGCCAGCGTAGAGACAGTTGGTCAGCCCCAGCATTTT.

This chain uses TRBV7-9 with TRBJ2-5; TRBD2 matches 8 bases. V was clipped by 0 bases and J by 4 bases; unmatched bases: 10. CDR3 length equals 17 residues. Per the germline V gene, CDR1 is SEHNR and CDR2 is FQNEAQ (reference sequence). CDR3 coding DNA: TGTGCCAGCAGCTTAGCCAGGGCGCGAGCGGGAGTAGAGACCCAGTACTTC. Amino acids: CASSLARARAGVETQYF.

The chain has TRBV27 and TRBJ2-7, with 8 positions matching TRBD2. The CDR3 length is 15 residues. V trimming: 5 bases; J trimming: 0 bases; junction bases outside the gene matches: 6. CDR1 and CDR2 from the germline V gene are MNHEY and SMNVEV (reference sequence). DNA of the CDR3: TGTGCCAGCAGTCCGCAGCGGGGGACCTCCTACGAGCAGTACTTC. Translated, it gives CASSPQRGTSYEQYF.

This chain connects TRBV6-5 to TRBJ1-2, with D possibly matching TRBD1 (5 bases). Germline CDR1 reads MNHEY; CDR2 reads SVGAGI. Trimming cost V 3 bases and J 8 bases, with 13 bases left between them. The CDR3 length is 13 residues. The CDR3 is CASSYGGGRGYTF. In DNA form, the CDR3 reads TGTGCCAGCAGTTATGGGGGAGGACGCGGCTACACCTTC.

This rearrangement joins TRBV4-1 to TRBJ1-6; D call uncertain. Trimming removed 1 base at V and 7 bases at J, with 5 bases between. Germline CDR1 and CDR2: MGHRA and YSYEKL. This CDR3 spans 13 amino acids. CDR3 in DNA: TGCGCCAGCAGCCAAGGGCTGAATTCACCCCTCCACTTT. This gives the protein CASSQGLNSPLHF.

The chain recombines TRBV7-6 with TRBJ2-2; no firm D call. Trimming cost V 2 bases and J 6 bases, with 13 bases left between them. This CDR3 is built from 15 residues. The V gene's germline CDR1 is SGHVS and CDR2 FNYEAQ. The CDR3 sequence: CASSLIPQAAGELFF. CDR3 in DNA: TGTGCCAGCAGCTTAATCCCCCAGGCCGCCGGGGAGCTGTTTTTT.

V and J are TRBV7-3 and TRBJ2-7; 11 bases line up with TRBD1. V shed 5 bases, J shed 3 bases, and the junction held 9 bases outside the gene matches. The V gene's germline CDR1 is SGHTA and CDR2 FQGTGA. The CDR3 extends over 16 amino acids. The CDR3 region has the DNA TGTGCCAGCAGCCAGCCCGGGACAGGGGGGCGCTACGAGCAGTACTTC. This translates into CASSQPGTGGRYEQYF.

This sequence joins TRBV30 and TRBJ2-7; TRBD1 aligns across 7 bases. Germline CDR1 and CDR2: GTSNPN and SVGIG (reference sequence). The V and J ends lost 2 bases and 3 bases, in that order; junction bases with no gene match: 7. The CDR3 spans 14 residues. DNA of the CDR3: TGTGCCTGGAGTCCCGGGACAGTCAACTACGAGCAGTACTTC. Protein sequence: CAWSPGTVNYEQYF.

This rearrangement joins TRBV25-1 to TRBJ2-7; D unclear. The CDR3 totals 13 residues. Trimming cost V 3 bases and J 2 bases, with 8 bases left between them. CDR1 and CDR2 (germline): MGHDK, SYGVNS. The CDR3 region is CASSEPGPYEQYF. CDR3 DNA sequence: TGTGCCAGCAGTGAGCCAGGCCCCTACGAGCAGTACTTC.

The rearrangement joins TRBV6-1 to TRBJ1-4; possible D gene TRBD1, 5 bases. V lost 5 bases, J lost 0 bases, and 10 bases lay in between. Germline CDR1 is MNHNS and CDR2 is SASEGT. This CDR3 comprises 15 residues. This CDR3 reads CASSTGPATNEKLFF. CDR3 coding DNA: TGTGCCAGCAGTACAGGACCGGCAACTAATGAAAAACTGTTTTTT.

The V gene is TRBV6-5, the J gene TRBJ2-1, with TRBD2 matching over 9 bases. Unmatched junction bases numbered 5, after V lost 3 bases and J lost 11 bases. The CDR3 extends over 13 amino acids. Germline V gene lookup returns CDR1 MNHEY and CDR2 SVGAGI. The CDR3 region is CASSYGRGGKQFF. The CDR3 coding sequence is TGTGCCAGCAGTTATGGGCGGGGGGGCAAGCAGTTCTTC.

The chain has TRBV18 and TRBJ2-7, with D perhaps matching TRBD1 (6 bases). The V end was cut by 2 bases, the J end by 5 bases, with 16 bases between. CDR3 length: 15 residues. CDR1 is KGHSH and CDR2 is LQKENI in the germline V gene. CDR3 bases: TGTGCCAGCTCACCATCGGCAGGGGTTAGCAACGAGCAGTACTTC. It specifies CASSPSAGVSNEQYF.

The rearrangement joins TRBV7-2 to TRBJ2-7; perhaps TRBD2 as D (5 bases). Germline V gene data show CDR1 as SGHTA and CDR2 as FQGNSA. With 5 bases removed from V and 3 bases from J, the gap between germline ends came to 8 bases. This CDR3 has 12 amino acids. The CDR3 DNA follows: TGTGCCAGCAGCCAAAGCGGCTACGAGCAGTACTTC. This codes for CASSQSGYEQYF.

This clone came up many times. The chain has TRBV11-3 and TRBJ2-1, with no clear D. V was cut by 4 bases and J by 7 bases, with 8 bases left in between. The length of the CDR3 is 12 residues. Germline CDR1 reads SGHNT; CDR2 reads YENEEA. The CDR3 DNA sequence: TGTGCCAGCAGCTCAAACTCGAATGAGCAGTTCTTC. This sequence encodes CASSSNSNEQFF.